These 25 T cell receptor beta chains originate from one sample sequenced in a study of T-cell reconstitution after alpha-beta-depleted transplantation in children. Construction of the TCRbeta library involved unique molecular identifiers. MiXCR, applied by TCRdb to the PCR reads, yields one record per CDR3 protein. Found here are 750,000 to 950,000 distinct CDR3 sequences, 16% of them singletons; the top ten hold around 5%. The sequenced sample was PBMCs, mostly from graft donor cells, obtained 360 days after TCRalphabeta/CD19-depleted stem cell transplant. The receptors were sampled from a male patient aged 10 to 17 who had a stem cell transplant for acute lymphoblastic leukemia, so the T cells may come from the graft donor.

The chain uses TRBV27 and TRBJ2-3; D uncertain. Deletions cut 3 bases from V and 4 bases from J, with 11 bases between. The CDR3 extends over 14 amino acids. Germline values: CDR1 MNHEY, CDR2 SMNVEV (reference sequence). The DNA of the CDR3 is TGTGCCAGCAGTTTCCTCCTTTGGGCAGATACGCAGTATTTT. Translation: CASSFLLWADTQYF.

This clonotype was observed a single time. The V gene is TRBV27, the J gene TRBJ2-6; tentative D call: TRBD2 (5 bases). V dropped 2 bases and J dropped 2 bases, with 7 bases sitting between them. Germline V gene lookup returns CDR1 MNHEY and CDR2 SMNVEV (reference sequence). This CDR3 spans 15 amino acids. CDR3 sequence (DNA): TGTGCCAGCAGTTTAAGGAGGACTGGGGCCAACGTCCTGACTTTC. Encoded protein: CASSLRRTGANVLTF.

The chain carries TRBV25-1 and TRBJ2-5, with 7 bases that match TRBD2. Germline V gene data show CDR1 as MGHDK and CDR2 as SYGVNS. V gave up 6 bases and J gave up 3 bases; unmatched junction bases: 7. This CDR3 comprises 14 residues. This chain's CDR3 is CASSPHREEETQYF. The CDR3 nucleotides are TGTGCCAGCAGCCCGCACCGGGAGGAAGAGACCCAGTACTTC.

This clonotype was seen ten or more times. The V call is TRBV29-1, the J call TRBJ1-1, with D possibly being TRBD1 (6 bases). The V gene lost 4 bases and the J gene lost 1 base, with 7 bases spanning the gap. The CDR3 length is 12 residues. Germline-derived CDR1 and CDR2 are SQVTM and ANQGSEA. CDR3: CSVAGANTEAFF. CDR3 coding DNA: TGCAGCGTTGCAGGGGCGAACACTGAAGCTTTCTTT.

The gene calls are TRBV4-1 and TRBJ2-7, with D possibly matching TRBD2 (6 bases). This CDR3 is 17 amino acids long. Trimming pared 1 base from V and 4 bases from J, leaving 20 bases between. CDR1 and CDR2 (germline): MGHRA, YSYEKL. CDR3: CASSQVIGYGSHYEQYF. The CDR3 nucleotides read TGCGCCAGCAGCCAAGTAATAGGGTACGGGAGCCATTACGAGCAGTACTTC.

The chain links TRBV4-1 to TRBJ2-1; D perhaps matches TRBD2 (7 bases). CDR3 length: 12 residues. Germline CDR1 reads MGHRA; CDR2 reads YSYEKL. The V end lost 5 bases, the J end lost 9 bases, and 11 bases lay between the germline ends. This CDR3 is CASSWEGGEQFF. CDR3 nucleotides: TGCGCCAGCAGCTGGGAGGGGGGTGAGCAGTTCTTC.

At least ten counts were recorded for this clonotype. The CDR3 here is CATSDGLAGGNEQFF. The CDR3 nucleotides are TGTGCCACCAGCGACGGACTAGCGGGAGGAAATGAGCAGTTCTTC. The chain employs TRBV24-1 and TRBJ2-1, with 14 bases matching TRBD2. With V trimmed by 7 bases and J by 7 bases, 5 bases remained unmatched. The CDR3 is 15 amino acids. Germline CDR1 reads KGHDR; CDR2 reads SFDVKD.

This clonotype occurred many times. The rearrangement uses TRBV24-1 and TRBJ1-3; no firm D call. V lost 3 bases, J lost 2 bases, and 10 bases lay in between. Germline V gene sequence: CDR1 KGHDR, CDR2 SFDVKD. The CDR3 runs to 15 residues. DNA of the CDR3: TGTGCCACCAGTGATCCAGTTCGGACTGGAAACACCATATATTTT. Protein sequence: CATSDPVRTGNTIYF.

This clonotype was detected a few times. The chain couples TRBV29-1 to TRBJ1-2; 7 nucleotides line up with TRBD1. The CDR3 contains 13 residues. Germline loops: CDR1 SQVTM, CDR2 ANQGSEA. Losses at the gene ends were 3 bases for V and 4 bases for J; bases not matched to a gene: 5. CDR3 sequence: CSVEAGGAYGYTF. In DNA form, the CDR3 reads TGCAGCGTTGAGGCAGGGGGGGCCTATGGCTACACCTTC.

V usage is TRBV5-1 and J usage is TRBJ2-7; D call uncertain. CDR3 length: 15 amino acids. Trimming removed 1 base from V and 0 bases from J, with 11 bases in between. The germline CDR1 and CDR2 sequences are SGHRS and YFSETQ. CDR3 in DNA: TGCGCCAGCAGCTTGACCGGCAGTAGCTCCTACGAGCAGTACTTC. As protein: CASSLTGSSSYEQYF.

The CDR3 bases are TGCGCCAGTGCGACCAGCACAGATACGCAGTATTTT. Its translation is CASATSTDTQYF. V and J are TRBV5-1 and TRBJ2-3; D is unresolved. CDR1 is SGHRS and CDR2 is YFSETQ in the germline V gene. V lost 8 bases, J lost 0 bases, and 7 bases lay in between. CDR3 length: 12 amino acids.

J is TRBJ2-2 and V is TRBV11-2; 10 positions match TRBD2. Germline CDR1 is SGHAT and CDR2 is FQNNGV. CDR3 size: 16 residues. V lost 2 bases, J lost 5 bases, and 5 bases stayed unmatched. CDR3 sequence reads: CASSLLAGVWTGELFF. CDR3 nucleotides: TGTGCCAGCAGCTTACTAGCGGGAGTATGGACCGGGGAGCTGTTTTTT.

This chain connects TRBV27 to TRBJ1-1; D might be TRBD1 (6 bases). CDR1 and CDR2 (germline): MNHEY, SMNVEV (reference sequence). CDR3 length: 13 amino acids. V was pared by 8 bases and J by 1 base, with 11 bases between. CDR3 sequence: CASGLQGNTEAFF. The CDR3 DNA reads TGTGCCAGCGGGTTACAGGGGAACACTGAAGCTTTCTTT.

This clonotype was counted a few times. The chain employs TRBV6-5 and TRBJ1-6; perhaps TRBD1 as D (5 bases). CDR1 is MNHEY and CDR2 is SVGAGI in the germline V gene. The V end lost 4 bases, the J end lost 4 bases, and 17 bases lay between the germline ends. The CDR3 is 17 residues long. CDR3 region: CASSSEGSWRYNSPLHF. The CDR3 DNA reads TGTGCCAGCAGTTCGGAGGGGAGTTGGCGATATAATTCACCCCTCCACTTT.

This clonotype was detected once. The genes are TRBV12-3 or TRBV12-4 and TRBJ2-5; 7 bases fit TRBD2. The CDR3 consists of 15 residues. Trimming at V came to 1 base and at J to 6 bases, leaving 8 bases not matched to a gene. The CDR3 protein is CASSLGEGGAQTQYF. As DNA, the CDR3 is TGTGCCAGCAGTTTAGGGGAGGGTGGTGCGCAGACCCAGTACTTC.

This clonotype was picked up a small number of times. V usage is TRBV12-3 or TRBV12-4 and J usage is TRBJ2-7, with D unclear. Trimming cost V 6 bases and J 1 base, with 13 bases left between them. The CDR3 contains 14 residues. DNA of the CDR3: TGTGCCAGCAGCTCTTGGTCCCGGTCCTACGAGCAGTACTTC. It encodes CASSSWSRSYEQYF.

This clonotype came up a few times. The chain employs TRBV18 and TRBJ2-7; D is unresolved. The V end lost 0 bases, the J end lost 3 bases, and 9 bases lay between the germline ends. This CDR3 contains 14 residues. Germline assignment: CDR1 KGHSH and CDR2 LQKENI. The DNA of the CDR3 is TGTGCCAGCTCACCACCGCTCCTCATCTACGAGCAGTACTTC. Residues: CASSPPLLIYEQYF.

The J gene is TRBJ2-1, the V gene TRBV5-1; 9 bases are shared with TRBD2. The CDR3 runs 16 residues. In germline, CDR1 is SGHRS, CDR2 YFSETQ. J gave up 6 bases and V 4 bases, and 11 bases lay outside the gene matches. This CDR3 is CASSGNPLAGSNEQFF. CDR3 DNA: TGCGCCAGCAGCGGAAACCCTCTAGCGGGGAGCAATGAGCAGTTCTTC.

This clonotype was recorded once. This sequence joins TRBV10-2 and TRBJ1-2, with D unclear. Trimming cost V 3 bases and J 4 bases, with 15 bases left between them. This CDR3 spans 15 amino acids. Germline V CDR1 and CDR2: WSHSY, SAAADI. Here the CDR3 reads CASSETASISYGYTF. CDR3 nucleotides: TGCGCCAGCAGTGAAACAGCTTCGATAAGCTATGGCTACACCTTC.

CDR3 amino acids: CSVEGSRIGAFF. The CDR3 bases are TGCAGCGTTGAGGGGTCGCGGATAGGAGCTTTCTTT. This chain joins TRBV29-1 and TRBJ1-1; D is uncertain. CDR1 is SQVTM and CDR2 is ANQGSEA in the germline V gene. The CDR3 length is 12 residues. The V and J ends lost 3 bases and 10 bases respectively, with 15 bases between them.

The V call is TRBV4-1, the J call TRBJ1-3; D is ambiguous. The CDR3 loop spans 14 amino acids. From germline, CDR1 is MGHRA and CDR2 YSYEKL. V dropped 4 bases and J dropped 0 bases, with 7 bases sitting between them. The CDR3 nucleotides read TGCGCCAGCAGCCCCGTCCTCTCTGGAAACACCATATATTTT. This codes for CASSPVLSGNTIYF.

This clonotype was seen a handful of times. This sequence joins TRBV29-1 and TRBJ2-1, with 11 positions matching TRBD2. CDR1 is SQVTM and CDR2 is ANQGSEA in the germline V gene. V trimming: 7 bases; J trimming: 5 bases; junction bases outside the gene matches: 7. The CDR3 runs to 14 residues. The CDR3 coding sequence is TGCAGCGCCACTACTAGCGGGAGCAACAATGAGCAGTTCTTC. Translation gives CSATTSGSNNEQFF.

The table lists this clonotype with many counts. This chain's CDR3 is CSASGTSGRATYEQYF. For the CDR3, the DNA is TGCAGCGCCTCCGGGACTAGCGGGAGGGCCACCTACGAGCAGTACTTC. The genes are TRBV29-1 and TRBJ2-7; 16 bases align to TRBD2. V shed 7 bases, J shed 2 bases, and the junction held 8 bases outside the gene matches. CDR3 size: 16 residues. CDR1 and CDR2 (germline): SQVTM, ANQGSEA.

The CDR3 DNA follows: TGTGCCAGCAGTATGGGACTAGCGGAGCAGTTCTTC. As protein: CASSMGLAEQFF. The J gene is TRBJ2-1, the V gene TRBV12-3 or TRBV12-4, with 10 bases fitting TRBD2. The CDR3 runs 12 residues. V trimming: 5 bases; J trimming: 10 bases; junction bases outside the gene matches: 2.

V and J are TRBV20-1 and TRBJ2-3; 10 bases fit TRBD2. The CDR3 is 15 amino acids. Germline V gene sequence: CDR1 DFQATT, CDR2 SNEGSKA (reference sequence). Losses at the gene ends were 3 bases for V and 6 bases for J; bases not matched to a gene: 9. Here the CDR3 reads CSARPLAGVSDTQYF. The DNA of the CDR3 is TGCAGTGCTAGGCCGCTAGCGGGAGTCTCCGATACGCAGTATTTT.